A selection of T cell receptor beta chains follows, all from one sample in a study of technical replicates of blood from several donors. This table comes from immunoSEQ multiplex PCR, and its TCRdb copy is limited to in-frame clones, with some not included. This sample has under 45,000 clones; 95% to 97% occur once, and the top ten carry roughly 0.39%. Sequencing used T cells isolated from PBMCs. All receptors derive from a human donor in good health. CDR3s include the opening cysteine and the closing phenylalanine or tryptophan. D genes are given only for firm matches. Size is stated for part of the rows, as once, few or many counts, or as a class when the clone is expanded.

d_call: TRBD1; v_call: TRBV4-1; j_call: TRBJ2-2; clone_size: .; cdr3_nt: TGCGCCAGCAGCCACGCATCGGACAGGGAAATCGCCGGGGAGCTGTTTTTT; cdr3_aa: CASSHASDREIAGELFF
d_call: .; v_call: TRBV13; j_call: TRBJ1-2; clone_size: .; cdr3_nt: TGTGCCAGCAGCAGCGTAGAGTATGGCTACACCTTC; cdr3_aa: CASSSVEYGYTF
d_call: TRBD2; v_call: TRBV4-1; j_call: TRBJ2-7; clone_size: .; cdr3_nt: TGCGCCAGCAGCCAACTGGCTAGCGGCTACGAGCAGTACTTC; cdr3_aa: CASSQLASGYEQYF
d_call: TRBD2; v_call: TRBV11-2; j_call: TRBJ2-3; clone_size: .; cdr3_nt: TGTGCCAGCAGCTTTTCGTCGGGAGGAAGGACAGATACGCAGTATTTT; cdr3_aa: CASSFSSGGRTDTQYF
d_call: .; v_call: TRBV6-5; j_call: TRBJ2-7; clone_size: .; cdr3_nt: TGTGCCAGCAAGAAGACAGGCCCCTTATCCTACGAGCAGTACTTC; cdr3_aa: CASKKTGPLSYEQYF
d_call: .; v_call: TRBV6-1; j_call: TRBJ2-7; clone_size: .; cdr3_nt: TGTGCCAGCAGTGGCCCAGTCTCCTACGAGCAGTACTTC; cdr3_aa: CASSGPVSYEQYF
d_call: .; v_call: TRBV27; j_call: TRBJ2-7; clone_size: .; cdr3_nt: TGTGCCAGCAGGGACCCACAGGACGAGCAGTACTTC; cdr3_aa: CASRDPQDEQYF
d_call: .; v_call: TRBV27; j_call: TRBJ1-2; clone_size: .; cdr3_nt: TGTGCCAGCAGTTCTAGTATAACCTATGGCTACACCTTC; cdr3_aa: CASSSSITYGYTF
d_call: TRBD2; v_call: TRBV5-6; j_call: TRBJ2-1; clone_size: .; cdr3_nt: TGTGCCAGCAGGTTAGCTCAGGGACTAGCGGGGAAGAATGAGCAGTTCTTC; cdr3_aa: CASRLAQGLAGKNEQFF
d_call: TRBD1; v_call: TRBV28; j_call: TRBJ2-7; clone_size: .; cdr3_nt: TGTGCCAGCAGGGGACAGGGGCACGAGCAGTACTTC; cdr3_aa: CASRGQGHEQYF
d_call: TRBD2; v_call: TRBV7-3; j_call: TRBJ2-2; clone_size: .; cdr3_nt: TGTGCCAGCAGCGCCGGGACAGTGACTAGCGGGAGGCCCGGGGAGCTGTTTTTT; cdr3_aa: CASSAGTVTSGRPGELFF
d_call: .; v_call: TRBV11-3; j_call: TRBJ2-1; clone_size: .; cdr3_nt: TGTGCCAGCAGCTTAGATCCGGGAATGGGCAATGAGCAGTTCTTC; cdr3_aa: CASSLDPGMGNEQFF
d_call: .; v_call: TRBV20-1; j_call: TRBJ1-1; clone_size: .; cdr3_nt: TGCAGCTCAGGGGAAGCTTTCTTT; cdr3_aa: CSSGEAFF
d_call: TRBD1; v_call: TRBV6-1; j_call: TRBJ1-4; clone_size: .; cdr3_nt: TGTGCCAGCAGTGACCCACAGGGGAGCGGTGAAAAACTGTTTTTT; cdr3_aa: CASSDPQGSGEKLFF
d_call: TRBD2; v_call: TRBV10-2; j_call: TRBJ2-7; clone_size: .; cdr3_nt: TGCGCCAGCAGTGCCCTACGTGGGAGGGTTGACGAGCAGTACTTC; cdr3_aa: CASSALRGRVDEQYF
d_call: .; v_call: TRBV19; j_call: TRBJ1-1; clone_size: few; cdr3_nt: TGTGCCAGTAGTCTCGACTGGAACACTGAAGCTTTCTTT; cdr3_aa: CASSLDWNTEAFF
d_call: .; v_call: TRBV6-5; j_call: TRBJ1-4; clone_size: .; cdr3_nt: TGTGCCAGCAGTACCCCCAGGGGCGAAAAACTGTTTTTT; cdr3_aa: CASSTPRGEKLFF
d_call: .; v_call: TRBV29-1; j_call: TRBJ1-1; clone_size: .; cdr3_nt: TGCAGCGTTGAAGAGGGGGGTGGGAGGACTGAAGCTTTCTTT; cdr3_aa: CSVEEGGGRTEAFF
d_call: TRBD1; v_call: TRBV11-2; j_call: TRBJ2-7; clone_size: .; cdr3_nt: TGTGCCAGCAGTACCTCGACGGGACAGCCTTACGGGGAGCAGTACTTC; cdr3_aa: CASSTSTGQPYGEQYF
d_call: .; v_call: TRBV27; j_call: TRBJ1-4; clone_size: .; cdr3_nt: TGTGCCAGCAGTTTTAAGACCCCCAGGGAAAAACTGTTTTTT; cdr3_aa: CASSFKTPREKLFF
d_call: .; v_call: TRBV27; j_call: TRBJ2-7; clone_size: .; cdr3_nt: TGTGCCAGCAGTTTATACGGCGAGCAGTACTTC; cdr3_aa: CASSLYGEQYF
d_call: .; v_call: TRBV14; j_call: TRBJ1-1; clone_size: .; cdr3_nt: TGTGCCAGCAGCCAAGGACTCGGGGGAGTGAACACTGAAGCTTTCTTT; cdr3_aa: CASSQGLGGVNTEAFF
d_call: TRBD2; v_call: TRBV6-5; j_call: TRBJ2-1; clone_size: .; cdr3_nt: TGTGCCAGCAGCTATACTAGCGGGAGGTTCAATGAGCAGTTCTTC; cdr3_aa: CASSYTSGRFNEQFF
d_call: TRBD1; v_call: TRBV6-5; j_call: TRBJ2-7; clone_size: .; cdr3_nt: TGTGCCAGCAGGCGGGACAGGGAATACGAGCAGTACTTC; cdr3_aa: CASRRDREYEQYF
d_call: TRBD2; v_call: TRBV2; j_call: TRBJ2-7; clone_size: .; cdr3_nt: TGTGCCAGCAGAGACGGGACTAGCTTCGCCGAGCAGTACTTC; cdr3_aa: CASRDGTSFAEQYF
d_call: .; v_call: TRBV12-5; j_call: TRBJ1-1; clone_size: .; cdr3_nt: TGTGCTAGTGGTTTGGCCCCGGGGGGGGTTGAAGCTTTCTTT; cdr3_aa: CASGLAPGGVEAFF
d_call: TRBD1; v_call: TRBV9; j_call: TRBJ1-2; clone_size: .; cdr3_nt: TGTGCCAGCAGCACAGGGGGACGTGGCTACACCTTC; cdr3_aa: CASSTGGRGYTF
d_call: TRBD1; v_call: TRBV28; j_call: TRBJ1-1; clone_size: .; cdr3_nt: TGTGCCAGCTGGGACAGGGCCACGAACACTGAAGCTTTCTTT; cdr3_aa: CASWDRATNTEAFF
d_call: .; v_call: TRBV5-1; j_call: TRBJ2-1; clone_size: .; cdr3_nt: TGCGCCAGCAGCTTGCGGTCGGGGAGCAATGAGCAGTTCTTC; cdr3_aa: CASSLRSGSNEQFF
d_call: .; v_call: TRBV9; j_call: TRBJ1-2; clone_size: .; cdr3_nt: TGTGCCAGCAGCTCAAGTAACACAGGGAACTATGGCTACACCTTC; cdr3_aa: CASSSSNTGNYGYTF
d_call: TRBD1; v_call: TRBV18; j_call: TRBJ2-7; clone_size: once; cdr3_nt: TGTGCCAGCTCACCCACGGACAGGGAGACCTACGAGCAGTACTTC; cdr3_aa: CASSPTDRETYEQYF
d_call: TRBD2; v_call: TRBV13; j_call: TRBJ2-1; clone_size: .; cdr3_nt: TGTGCCAGCTTAGAGCGGGAATCGTACAATGAGCAGTTCTTC; cdr3_aa: CASLERESYNEQFF
d_call: .; v_call: TRBV7-9; j_call: TRBJ2-1; clone_size: .; cdr3_nt: TGTGCCAGCAGCTTAGGCGCGGGGCCTTACAATGAGCAGTTCTTC; cdr3_aa: CASSLGAGPYNEQFF
d_call: .; v_call: TRBV11-3; j_call: TRBJ1-1; clone_size: few; cdr3_nt: TGTGCCAGCAGCACCGCCCCGGGTGCTGAAGCTTTCTTT; cdr3_aa: CASSTAPGAEAFF
d_call: .; v_call: TRBV6-1; j_call: TRBJ2-5; clone_size: .; cdr3_nt: TGTGCCAGCAGGCAGGGCTTCCAAGAGACCCAGTACTTC; cdr3_aa: CASRQGFQETQYF
d_call: .; v_call: TRBV6-1; j_call: TRBJ1-2; clone_size: .; cdr3_nt: TGTGCCAGCAGTGAAGAGGGGGTTTATGGCTACACCTTC; cdr3_aa: CASSEEGVYGYTF
d_call: TRBD2; v_call: TRBV4-2; j_call: TRBJ2-3; clone_size: .; cdr3_nt: TGTGCCAGCAGCGCAGCACGAATTAGCGGGAGGGAAGGTACGCAGTATTTT; cdr3_aa: CASSAARISGREGTQYF
d_call: .; v_call: TRBV9; j_call: TRBJ2-2; clone_size: once; cdr3_nt: TGTGCCAGCAGCGCCTCGACTAGTTACACCGGGGAGCTGTTTTTT; cdr3_aa: CASSASTSYTGELFF
d_call: .; v_call: TRBV4-2; j_call: TRBJ1-2; clone_size: .; cdr3_nt: TGTGCCAGCAGCCAAGATTTGTCGGACTATGGCTACACCTTC; cdr3_aa: CASSQDLSDYGYTF
d_call: .; v_call: TRBV2; j_call: TRBJ2-4; clone_size: .; cdr3_nt: TGTGCCAGCAGTCCAACTAGCGCCAAAAACATTCAGTACTTC; cdr3_aa: CASSPTSAKNIQYF
d_call: .; v_call: TRBV28; j_call: TRBJ1-1; clone_size: .; cdr3_nt: TGTGCCAGCAAAAGGAGGTCGAACACTGAAGCTTTCTTT; cdr3_aa: CASKRRSNTEAFF
d_call: .; v_call: TRBV25-1; j_call: TRBJ1-1; clone_size: .; cdr3_nt: TGTGCCAGCAGTGAAATTGAGGCAATACCGATGAACACTGAAGCTTTCTTT; cdr3_aa: CASSEIEAIPMNTEAFF
d_call: TRBD2; v_call: TRBV10-3; j_call: TRBJ2-4; clone_size: .; cdr3_nt: TGTGCCATCAGTGAGTTAAGCGGGACTAACATTCAGTACTTC; cdr3_aa: CAISELSGTNIQYF
d_call: .; v_call: TRBV5-1; j_call: TRBJ2-6; clone_size: .; cdr3_nt: TGCGCCAGCAGCTTACAGGGCTCTGGGGCCAACGTCCTGACTTTC; cdr3_aa: CASSLQGSGANVLTF
d_call: TRBD1; v_call: TRBV7-9; j_call: TRBJ2-7; clone_size: .; cdr3_nt: TGTGCCAGCAGCGTACAGGGGGCACGTCACTACGAGCAGTACTTC; cdr3_aa: CASSVQGARHYEQYF